The clone carrying this T cell receptor (beta chain) occurred a few times. One end of the junction is discordant with germline, which a read error may explain. Original methodology: Cell counts per sample came from amplifying reference gene primers. The protocol was immunoSEQ multiplex PCR, while the TCRdb copy is restricted to in-frame clones and leaves out a portion. V, J and clone size were drawn from that table, and D and trimming were deduced from the DNA. The table lists under 150,000 clones, approximately 80% of them singletons, with about 5% in the top ten. There are 13 residues in the CDR3. Germline-derived CDR1 and CDR2 are LNHDA and SQIVND (reference sequence). The source of the sample is a study of blood T cell repertoires in COVID-19. The wider study: Donors in the United States, Italy and Spain gave samples during acute or convalescent COVID-19. From T cells, B-cell-depleted T cells, or PBMCs came the material, which was cDNA or gDNA.

The TCR sequence derives from a woman aged 50 to 65 with acute or convalescent COVID-19. Sequenced input: peripheral blood. This chain uses TRBV19 with TRBJ1-2; D unresolved. Here the CDR3 DNA reads TGTGCCAGTAGTATCCGTTACGAGGCCCCACCTTACTTC. Amino acid sequence: CASSIRYEAPPYF. The full variable domain, completed using reference TRBV19 and TRBJ1-2, is DGGITQSPKYLFRKEGQNVTLSCEQNLNHDAMYWYRQDPGQGLRLIYYSQIVNDFQKGDIAEGYSVSREKKESFPLTVTSAQKNPTAFYLCASSIRYEAPPYFGSGTRLTVV.